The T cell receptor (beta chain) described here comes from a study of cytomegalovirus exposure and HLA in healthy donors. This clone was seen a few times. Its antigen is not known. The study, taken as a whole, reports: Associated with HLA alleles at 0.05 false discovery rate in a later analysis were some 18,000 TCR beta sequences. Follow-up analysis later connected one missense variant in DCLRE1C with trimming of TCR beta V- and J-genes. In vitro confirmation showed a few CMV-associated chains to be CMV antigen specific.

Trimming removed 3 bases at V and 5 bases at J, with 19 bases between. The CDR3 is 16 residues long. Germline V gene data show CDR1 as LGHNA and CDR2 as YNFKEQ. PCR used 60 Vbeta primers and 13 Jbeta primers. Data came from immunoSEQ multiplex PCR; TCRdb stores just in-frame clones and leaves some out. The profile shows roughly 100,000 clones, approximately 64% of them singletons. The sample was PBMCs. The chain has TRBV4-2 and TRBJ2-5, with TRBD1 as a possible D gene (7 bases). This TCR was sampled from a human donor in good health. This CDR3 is CASSQETQGGGETQYF. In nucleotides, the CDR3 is TGTGCCAGCAGCCAGGAAACTCAGGGGGGCGGGGAGACCCAGTACTTC.